Below, 10 T cell receptor beta chains from the same sample are listed, as sequenced in a study of control samples from healthy donors and cancer patients (dated by TCRdb to the early 2020s). The library was prepared using the immunoSEQ multiplex PCR assay. Held by TCRdb, this immuneACCESS table contains in-frame sequences only and omits some clones. Under half of the omission traces to an unresolved V gene where checked; the cause of the rest is unknown. The sample table holds 75,000 to 100,000 clones, of which more than 75% were seen once. About 2% of the sample lies in the top ten. The sample was blood. These receptors were collected from a man aged 60-69 years in good health.

The chain employs TRBV15 and TRBJ1-4; perhaps TRBD1 as D (6 bases). Per the germline V gene, CDR1 is LNHNV and CDR2 is YYDKDF (reference sequence). V dropped 0 bases and J dropped 0 bases, with 8 bases sitting between them. The CDR3 spans 16 residues. CDR3 loop: CATSRDWTATNEKLFF. The CDR3 DNA follows: TGTGCCACCAGCAGAGATTGGACAGCAACTAATGAAAAACTGTTTTTT. Filled out from reference TRBV15 and TRBJ1-4, the complete variable domain reads DAMVIQNPRYQVTQFGKPVTLSCSQTLNHNVMYWYQQKSSQAPKLLFHYYDKDFNNEADTPDNFQSRRPNTSFCFLDIRSPGLGDTAMYLCATSRDWTATNEKLFFGSGTQLSVL.

The chain couples TRBV6-1 to TRBJ1-4; D is perhaps TRBD1 (6 bases). The length of the CDR3 is 15 residues. Germline-derived CDR1 and CDR2 are MNHNS and SASEGT. The germline V and J ends were trimmed by 3 bases and 5 bases, with 13 bases remaining between them. The CDR3 coding sequence is TGTGCCAGCAGTGATTACGGGACACAAAATGAAAAACTGTTTTTT. This sequence encodes CASSDYGTQNEKLFF.

CDR3: CASSINGAAPADTIYF. CDR3 coding DNA: TGTGCCAGTAGTATCAATGGCGCGGCACCGGCGGACACCATATATTTT. The rearrangement uses TRBV19 and TRBJ1-3; D gene ambiguous. CDR3 length: 16 residues. Trimming took off 3 bases at V and 8 bases at J, with 20 bases between the two ends. Germline V gives CDR1 LNHDA, CDR2 SQIVND (reference sequence). The entire variable domain, with the rest obtained from reference TRBV19 and TRBJ1-3, is as follows: DGGITQSPKYLFRKEGQNVTLSCEQNLNHDAMYWYRQDPGQGLRLIYYSQIVNDFQKGDIAEGYSVSREKKESFPLTVTSAQKNPTAFYLCASSINGAAPADTIYFGEGSWLTVV.

The CDR3 DNA sequence: TGTGCCAGCAGCTTAGTCCTGGGCCCCTACGAGCAGTACTTC. Its translation: CASSLVLGPYEQYF. The chain carries TRBV7-8 and TRBJ2-7; D ambiguous. In germline, CDR1 is SGHVS, CDR2 FQNEAQ. This CDR3 contains 14 residues. Trimming cost V 1 base and J 2 bases, with 9 bases left between them.

This chain uses TRBV2 with TRBJ2-3; D may be TRBD1 or TRBD2 (5 bases each). Germline-derived CDR1 and CDR2 are SNHLY and FYNNEI. Between the trimmed V and J ends, which lost 6 bases and 3 bases, there was a span of 16 bases. CDR3 length equals 15 residues. The CDR3 spells CASSRGASRTDTQYF. CDR3 nucleotides: TGTGCCAGCAGCCGTGGGGCTAGCCGGACAGATACGCAGTATTTT.

The chain is built from TRBV14 and TRBJ1-1; 8 nucleotides match TRBD1. V lost 4 bases to trimming and J lost 4 bases; unmatched junction nucleotides: 8. Looked up from germline, CDR1 is SGHDN and CDR2 is FVKESK. The CDR3 sequence is 15 residues long. The CDR3 loop reads CASSRTTGGSTEAFF. For the CDR3, the DNA is TGTGCCAGCAGCCGGACCACAGGGGGTAGCACTGAAGCTTTCTTT.

This chain joins TRBV9 and TRBJ2-4; D is possibly TRBD1 (5 bases). V dropped 2 bases and J dropped 5 bases, with 14 bases sitting between them. The CDR3 contains 15 residues. From germline, CDR1 is SGDLS and CDR2 YYNGEE. In DNA form, the CDR3 reads TGTGCCAGCAGCGTGGGTAGGGTAGGGGAAAACATTCAGTACTTC. It is translated as CASSVGRVGENIQYF. Together with reference TRBV9 and TRBJ2-4, the CDR3 gives the full variable domain: DSGVTQTPKHLITATGQRVTLRCSPRSGDLSVYWYQQSLDQGLQFLIQYYNGEERAKGNILERFSAQQFPDLHSELNLSSLELGDSALYFCASSVGRVGENIQYFGAGTRLSVL.

V is TRBV7-9 and J is TRBJ2-7; the D is unclear. The CDR3 consists of 13 residues. Germline values: CDR1 SEHNR, CDR2 FQNEAQ (reference sequence). The V and J ends lost 5 bases and 1 base respectively, with 9 bases between them. The CDR3 reads CASSPPGSYEQYF. The CDR3 DNA follows: TGTGCCAGCAGCCCCCCCGGTTCCTACGAGCAGTACTTC.

The rearrangement links TRBV6-8 to TRBJ1-2; D gene uncertain. The length of the CDR3 is 14 residues. Trimming left V 2 bases short and J 3 bases short, with 10 bases between. The germline gives CDR1 MNHGY, CDR2 SAAAGT. CDR3 region: CASSYTKVDYGYTF. CDR3 in DNA: TGTGCCAGCAGTTACACGAAGGTCGACTATGGCTACACCTTC.

The rearrangement joins TRBV6-5 to TRBJ2-2, with D perhaps TRBD2 (5 bases). V lost 6 bases, J lost 4 bases, and 15 bases lay in between. CDR1 and CDR2 (germline): MNHEY, SVGAGI. The CDR3 is made up of 15 amino acids. The CDR3 region is CASSRPGGGTGELFF. CDR3 DNA sequence: TGTGCCAGCAGCCGCCCTGGAGGCGGCACCGGGGAGCTGTTTTTT.